This TCR beta chain came from a study of CD8+ T cells in alopecia areata. Study details: Patients remained on tofacitinib for 6 to 18 months and then went 6 months without it. Overall study results and limits: Alphabeta T cells residing in normal skin are also sequenced in scalp samples. Higher clonality was seen in lesional scalp than in normal scalp, especially in alopecia totalis/universalis.

V lost 3 bases and J lost 6, with 11 bases in between. Germline CDR1 KGHSH, CDR2 LQKENI. The CDR3 contains 13 residues. Reverse transcribed after extraction, RNA yielded cDNA as the sequencing template. Repertoires were generated with immunoSEQ multiplex PCR, while TCRdb's copy carries only in-frame clones and drops some. The sample lists about 180,000 clones, roughly 60% occurring once. From alopecia areata patients, lesional scalp punch biopsies and peripheral blood were collected. Note on this clone: Its antigen is currently unknown.

V usage is TRBV18 and J usage is TRBJ1-2; D is perhaps TRBD1 (5 bases). The TCR originated in a human donor with alopecia areata. The source was CD4+ T cells sorted from blood, collected at week 0. The CDR3 DNA reads as TGTGCCAGCTCACCCCTTCAGGGCGATGGCTACACCTTC. This sequence encodes CASSPLQGDGYTF.